This T cell receptor (beta chain) was recovered during a study of T cell responses to AZD1222 COVID-19 vaccine. Some clones are missing from TCRdb's copy, which holds only in-frame ones; the method was immunoSEQ multiplex PCR. The table records tens of thousands of clones, over 75% of them present only once. This clone was recorded only once. From germline, CDR1 is SEHNR and CDR2 FQNEAQ (reference sequence). Trimming cost V 0 bases and J 1 base; bases outside gene matches: 11. The CDR3 consists of 19 residues. The chain recombines TRBV7-9 with TRBJ2-3; TRBD2 agrees at 9 bases. Sequencing used peripheral blood, obtained 28 days after the second AZD1222 dose. The sequence was obtained from an adult who received the AZD1222 COVID-19 vaccine. CDR3 coding DNA: TGTGCCAGCAGCTTAGCTCTGCTGGGACTAGCAATATGCACAGATACGCAGTATTTT. This gives the protein CASSLALLGLAICTDTQYF.